Listed below are T cell receptor beta chains from one sample, sequenced in a study of CD8 T cells in ankylosing spondylitis. TCRdb itself ran the 5' RACE reads through MiXCR, one entry per CDR3 protein. The sample records around 440,000 distinct CDR3 sequences, about a sixth being singletons. Sample: blood, either unsorted or a sorted T cell fraction (not recorded which). These receptors were collected from a male donor with ankylosing spondylitis. CDR3s include the opening cysteine and the closing phenylalanine or tryptophan. D genes are given only for firm matches. Only part of the rows carry a size: once, few, many, or a class if the clone is expanded.

TRBV20-1	.	many	TRBJ2-3	TGCAGTGCTAGAGTTTATTACGATAGCGGGCGGGGGCACACAGATACGCAGTATTTT	CSARVYYDSGRGHTDTQYF
TRBV12-3/TRBV12-4	.	few	TRBJ1-2	TGTGCCAGCAGGGCGACAAGCGGAGGCTACACCTTC	CASRATSGGYTF
TRBV30	.	.	TRBJ1-1	TGTGCCTGGAGTCCAGGGAGTATGAACACTGAAGCTTTCTTT	CAWSPGSMNTEAFF
TRBV11-2	TRBD2	few	TRBJ2-7	TGTGCCAGCAGCTTGACTAGCGGGAGTCTAAGAGCCTCCTACGAGCAGTACTTC	CASSLTSGSLRASYEQYF
TRBV7-6	.	few	TRBJ2-1	TGTGCCAGCAGCTTAGTCGCTAGGACTACGAGCTCCTACAATGAGCAGTTCTTC	CASSLVARTTSSYNEQFF
TRBV5-1	.	.	TRBJ1-2	TGCGCCAGCAGCTTCCAGACAGTAAACTATGGCTACACCTTC	CASSFQTVNYGYTF
TRBV6-2/TRBV6-3	TRBD2	few	TRBJ2-3	TGTGCCAGCAGTCCAACCCCGGGACTAGCGGGAGGGCCGGAGAGCACAGATACGCAGTATTTT	CASSPTPGLAGGPESTDTQYF
TRBV20-1	.	many	TRBJ2-3	TGCAGTGCTAGCCCTCCGGGGTGGGGGATTAGCACAGATACGCAGTATTTT	CSASPPGWGISTDTQYF
TRBV18	.	few	TRBJ2-7	TGTGCCAGCTCAAACAGGGATATGTCCGGATACGAGCAGTACTTC	CASSNRDMSGYEQYF
TRBV5-1	.	few	TRBJ1-1	TGCGCCAGCAGCTTGGACAGGCAGCTCCATTCCCAATCCTCAAAGAACACTGAAGCTTTCTTT	CASSLDRQLHSQSSKNTEAFF
TRBV7-9	.	few	TRBJ1-4	TGTGCCAGCTCAGCTTTCAATGCGGGTAGGACTAATGAAAAACTGTTTTTT	CASSAFNAGRTNEKLFF
TRBV4-3	.	many	TRBJ2-7	TGCGCCAGCAGCCAGTATGGCTCCTACGAGCAGTACTTC	CASSQYGSYEQYF
TRBV28	TRBD2	.	TRBJ2-3	TGTGCCAGCAGTCCCCACCTCGGCGGGAGCTCAGATACGCAGTATTTT	CASSPHLGGSSDTQYF
TRBV20-1	TRBD1	.	TRBJ2-7	TGCAGTGCCAGGCCCGGACAGGGTCTTTCCTACGAGCAGTACTTC	CSARPGQGLSYEQYF
TRBV5-1	TRBD1	few	TRBJ2-2	TGCGCCAGCAGCGTGGGACAGCCGTACCCCGGGGAGCTGTTTTTT	CASSVGQPYPGELFF
TRBV5-6	.	many	TRBJ1-5	TGTGCCAGCAGCTTGGCAGGCTACAGCAATCAGCCCCAGCATTTT	CASSLAGYSNQPQHF
TRBV18	.	.	TRBJ1-3	TGTGCCAGCTCACAAACAGGGAGATCAACTGGAAACACCATATATTTT	CASSQTGRSTGNTIYF
TRBV7-3	TRBD2	.	TRBJ2-1	TGTGCCAGAGGGGGCGGGAGGGTTTTCGATGAGCAGTTCTTC	CARGGGRVFDEQFF
TRBV20-1	.	.	TRBJ1-2	TGCAGTGCTAGTACCGGAGAATATGGCTACACCTTC	CSASTGEYGYTF
TRBV10-3	.	few	TRBJ1-1	TGTGCCATCAGTGGTAACAGTGAGAACACTGAAGCTTTCTTT	CAISGNSENTEAFF
TRBV20-1	.	.	TRBJ2-7	TGCAGTACAGGGCGTTCCTCCTACGAGCAGTACTTC	CSTGRSSYEQYF
TRBV10-3	TRBD1	few	TRBJ2-3	TGTGCCATCAGTGGGGACAGCGAAACAGATACGCAGTATTTT	CAISGDSETDTQYF
TRBV20-1	TRBD2	.	TRBJ2-3	TGCAGTGCTAGAGATCTAGCGGGGGGACCAGATACGCAGTATTTT	CSARDLAGGPDTQYF
TRBV18	.	.	TRBJ2-5	TGTGCCAGCTCACCCCTCTCGGGGGAGGTGGAGACCCAGTACTTC	CASSPLSGEVETQYF
TRBV5-1	.	.	TRBJ2-6	TGCGCCAGCAGCCTCCGGAGCTTGGGCTCCGGGGCCAACGTCCTGACTTTC	CASSLRSLGSGANVLTF
TRBV7-9	.	few	TRBJ2-3	TGTGCCAGCAGCGACCCAGAAGGGGTTAGCACAGATACGCAGTATTTT	CASSDPEGVSTDTQYF
TRBV5-1	TRBD1	.	TRBJ1-2	TGCGCCAGCAGCTACGACAGGGGAAGAGGCTACACCTTC	CASSYDRGRGYTF
TRBV29-1	TRBD1	.	TRBJ1-2	TGCAGCGTTCGGGACAGCAACTATGGCTACACCTTC	CSVRDSNYGYTF
TRBV18	.	.	TRBJ2-7	TGTGCCAGCTCACCAGGGACGAGGACCTACGAGCAGTACTTC	CASSPGTRTYEQYF
TRBV19	TRBD2	.	TRBJ2-2	TGTGCCAGTACCGCCCGTAGCGGGAGAGCTAACACCGGGGAGCTGTTTTTT	CASTARSGRANTGELFF
TRBV11-2	.	few	TRBJ2-3	TGTGCCAGCAGCTTACGTGGGAGCGCTTTTCGTAGCACAGATACGCAGTATTTT	CASSLRGSAFRSTDTQYF
TRBV12-3/TRBV12-4	TRBD2	.	TRBJ2-5	TGTGCCAGCAGCCGGACTAGCGGGGGGTCATACCAAGAGACCCAGTACTTC	CASSRTSGGSYQETQYF
TRBV2	TRBD1	few	TRBJ1-1	TGTGCCAGCAGGGGACAGGGGAGGAACACTGAAGCTTTCTTT	CASRGQGRNTEAFF
TRBV28	.	.	TRBJ2-1	TGTGCCAGCGGTACCTCTGGCAATGAGCAGTTCTTC	CASGTSGNEQFF
TRBV5-4	.	.	TRBJ2-3	TGTGCCAGCAGCTTGGCTGCGGGACGGGACACAGATACGCAGTATTTT	CASSLAAGRDTDTQYF
TRBV10-3	TRBD1	many	TRBJ1-1	TGTGCCATCAGTGAGTCGAGGACAGGTATTGAAGCTTTCTTT	CAISESRTGIEAFF
TRBV10-3	.	few	TRBJ2-1	TGTGCCATCAGGGACCTTAATGAGCAGTTCTTC	CAIRDLNEQFF
TRBV10-3	.	.	TRBJ1-3	TGTGCCACCACGGCGGGGGGCTTAGGAAACACCATATATTTT	CATTAGGLGNTIYF
TRBV7-9	TRBD1	few	TRBJ2-1	TGTGCCAGCAGCTGGGACAGGGCGTGGAATGAGCAGTTCTTC	CASSWDRAWNEQFF
TRBV30	.	few	TRBJ2-7	TGTGCCTGGAGTGTGCGCGGGTACGAGCAGTACTTC	CAWSVRGYEQYF
TRBV10-3	TRBD1	few	TRBJ2-7	TGTGCCATCAGTGGTGGACAGGGACCCTACGAGCAGTACTTC	CAISGGQGPYEQYF
TRBV9	.	.	TRBJ2-7	TGTGCCAGCAGCGTAGCTCCGACCGGTTACGAGCAGTACTTC	CASSVAPTGYEQYF
TRBV7-7	.	few	TRBJ2-5	TGTGCCAGCAGCTTAGCGGGCGGGTTTCAAGAGACCCAGTACTTC	CASSLAGGFQETQYF
TRBV4-3	.	.	TRBJ1-2	TGCGCCAGCAGCCAAGATAGGCCTACGGCAGCCATCTATGGCTACACCTTC	CASSQDRPTAAIYGYTF
TRBV6-1	.	few	TRBJ1-6	TGTGCCAGCAGTCGGTCCAAGGGGACGGATAATTCACCCCTCCACTTT	CASSRSKGTDNSPLHF
TRBV20-1	TRBD2	few	TRBJ2-1	TGCAGTGCTAGAGATGCGTCTAGCGGGGGCATGCAGTTCTTC	CSARDASSGGMQFF
TRBV2	.	.	TRBJ2-1	TGTGCCAGCGGCGGGGACCTCTACAATGAGCAGTTCTTC	CASGGDLYNEQFF
TRBV15	.	once	TRBJ1-1	TGTGCCACCAGCAGAGATGGAGGCACTGAAGCTTTCTTT	CATSRDGGTEAFF
TRBV29-1	.	few	TRBJ1-2	TGCAGCGTAGACAGCCTTAACTATGGCTACACCTTC	CSVDSLNYGYTF
TRBV7-3	.	.	TRBJ2-5	TGTGCCAGCAGCTTAATGGGTTTAGTCCAAGAGACCCAGTACTTC	CASSLMGLVQETQYF
TRBV5-1	.	few	TRBJ1-3	TGCGCCAGCAGCTTTGGGGGGCAGGACTCTGGAAACACCATATATTTT	CASSFGGQDSGNTIYF
TRBV20-1	TRBD1	.	TRBJ1-6	TGCAGTGCTAGAGCCGGGACAGGGTACTCACCCCTCCACTTT	CSARAGTGYSPLHF
TRBV5-1	TRBD1	.	TRBJ2-3	TGCGCCAGCAGCACCGGACAGGGGCTAGGCACAGATACGCAGTATTTT	CASSTGQGLGTDTQYF